This TCR beta chain comes out of a study of blood T cell repertoires in COVID-19. About the research overall: The samples span acute and convalescent COVID-19 from the United States, Italy and Spain. From T cells, B-cell-depleted T cells, or PBMCs came the material, which was cDNA or gDNA.

Original methodology: Reference gene primers were amplified, and this amplification served to estimate nucleated cell counts. The table came from immunoSEQ multiplex PCR; TCRdb's copy has only in-frame clones and leaves some out. V, J and clone size are those of that table, while D and trimming were read from the DNA. Among 74,000 or so clones listed, around 91% were seen once. CDR3 length: 13 amino acids. V lost 4 bases, J lost 5 bases, and 4 bases stayed unmatched. Germline CDR1 reads SGHTA; CDR2 reads FQGNSA. Sequenced material: peripheral blood. The TCR comes from a man between 50 and 59 years old with acute or convalescent COVID-19. J is TRBJ1-1 and V is TRBV7-2, with 7 positions matching TRBD1. The CDR3 region has the DNA TGTGCCAGCAGCTCGGACAGGAGGACTGAAGCTTTCTTT. This sequence encodes CASSSDRRTEAFF.